This T cell receptor beta chain appears in the sequencing data of a study of blood T cell repertoires in COVID-19. Study-wide background: The origin of the acute and convalescent COVID-19 samples was the United States, Italy and Spain. Nucleic acid was either cDNA or gDNA, and it came from T cells, B-cell-depleted T cells, or PBMCs.

The CDR3 has 16 residues. The junction had 8 bases not matched to a gene; V was cut back by 6 bases and J by 2 bases. Germline CDR1 MDHEN, CDR2 SYDVKM. How the authors handled the data: Amplifying reference gene primers gave estimates of nucleated cell counts. Sequencing used immunoSEQ multiplex PCR; TCRdb keeps in-frame clones, though not all of them. The DNA was the basis for D and trimming; V, J and clone size are from that table. The data contain roughly 200,000 clones, around 84% of them seen just once; the ten biggest clones take up almost 5%. Sequenced sample: peripheral blood. The rearrangement links TRBV28 to TRBJ2-5, with 11 bases that match TRBD2. The sequence was collected from a woman older than 75 with acute or convalescent COVID-19. CDR3 in amino acids: CASRLAGGKYQETQYF. CDR3 bases: TGTGCCAGCAGGTTAGCGGGAGGGAAATATCAAGAGACCCAGTACTTC.